The clone carrying this TCR beta chain was detected only a few times. The target antigen is unknown. Exclusion applied to patients with other autoimmune diseases, uncontrolled infections, pregnancy or lactation. Physicians reached a diagnosis by relying on clinical symptoms, serum thyroxine, TRAb, thyroid ultrasound and orbital computed tomography. This record belongs to a study of Graves' ophthalmopathy and Graves' hyperthyroidism. Study at large: Stable hyperthyroidism meant no progression to ophthalmopathy within 18 months of follow-up. General study results and limits: Blood also held most thyroid clonotypes expanded above 0.001 frequency.

CDR3 length: 11 residues. Trimming cost V 6 bases and J 6 bases; bases outside gene matches: 4. Germline loops: CDR1 DFQATT, CDR2 SNEGSKA (reference sequence). The sequenced template was RNA, covering the TCR beta CDR3 region. HTBI-primed first-round RT-PCR preceded second-round multiplex PCR. TCRdb fed the multiplex PCR reads into MiXCR, producing one record per CDR3 protein. The data hold roughly 1.1 million distinct CDR3 sequences, with about two fifths observed a single time. The source of this sequence is an adult man with Graves' hyperthyroidism. The V and J genes are TRBV20-1 and TRBJ2-7, with TRBD2 matching 8 bases. Sequenced: peripheral blood or thyroid tissue (not recorded which). CDR3 loop: CSARTSSEQYF. In nucleotides, the CDR3 is TGCAGTGCCCGGACTAGCTCCGAGCAGTACTTC.